This T cell receptor beta chain was observed in a study of T cell repertoires in cytomegalovirus infection. Turning to the study itself: Both CMV infection and a matching HLA type were indicated by public TCR beta signatures. Findings of the study overall: CMV carriers with the relevant HLA were identified by cumulative public TCR beta family frequency. Dominant in the ex vivo response were TCR beta clonotypes restricted by HLA-C and specific for CMV.

This clonotype was detected many times. Its antigen is still unknown. CDR3 length: 14 residues. The germline gives CDR1 SGHTA, CDR2 FQGNSA. V was pared by 5 bases and J by 7 bases, with 9 bases of the junction left unmatched. TCRdb re-derived calls from the reads in MiXCR, one entry per CDR3 protein. The data show fewer than 300,000 distinct CDR3 sequences, about 26% seen once. The sample taken for sequencing was PBMCs. The V and J genes are TRBV7-2 and TRBJ1-2, with TRBD1 identical over 8 bases. This TCR came from a human donor in good health (CMV status not recorded). Some clones in this sample may be carry-over from other donors' samples. The CDR3 DNA reads as TGTGCCAGCAGCCCCGGACAGGGCGACACTGGCTACACCTTC. Amino acids: CASSPGQGDTGYTF.